Following are 28 T cell receptor beta chains from one sample sequenced in a study of blood T cell repertoires in COVID-19 (dated by TCRdb to the early 2020s). Libraries came from the immunoSEQ multiplex PCR assay. The source is immuneACCESS, and TCRdb retained only in-frame sequences with V and J called. Part of the clones is not carried over; for the studies checked, unresolved V genes explain less than half of this, and the remainder is unexplained. In all, the sample holds over 110,000 clones, and about four fifths of those were seen once. Around 13% of the sample belongs to the ten largest clones. Sequencing was carried out using peripheral blood. These receptors were obtained from an elderly man with acute or convalescent COVID-19.

The chain carries TRBV5-6 and TRBJ2-7; tentatively, D is TRBD1 (6 bases). Germline-derived CDR1 and CDR2 are SGHDT and YYEEEE. Between the trimmed V and J ends, which lost 6 bases and 3 bases, there was a span of 19 bases. The CDR3 runs 15 residues. The CDR3 is CASTSRWGPHYEQYF. The CDR3 bases are TGTGCCAGCACCAGTCGTTGGGGGCCCCACTACGAGCAGTACTTC.

This chain uses TRBV5-1 with TRBJ1-1; D remains unclear. Trimming cost V 2 bases and J 1 base, with 9 bases left between them. Germline V gives CDR1 SGHRS, CDR2 YFSETQ. There are 14 residues in the CDR3. CDR3 DNA: TGCGCCAGCAGCTTCCAGATTGAGAACACTGAAGCTTTCTTT. This translates into CASSFQIENTEAFF.

The chain carries TRBV20-1 and TRBJ1-1; D is perhaps TRBD1 (6 bases). The germline V gene has CDR1 DFQATT and CDR2 SNEGSKA (reference sequence). V gave up 3 bases and J gave up 5 bases, with 13 bases separating them. The CDR3 length is 13 residues. The CDR3 coding sequence is TGCAGTGCTAGTAGCAGGGGAGGGACTGAAGCTTTCTTT. Protein sequence: CSASSRGGTEAFF.

V usage is TRBV3-1 (or the pseudogene TRBV3-2) and J usage is TRBJ2-1; D might be TRBD1 (5 bases). Germline V lookup: CDR1 LGHDT, CDR2 YNNKEL (reference sequence). The CDR3 length is 12 residues. Trimming removed 3 bases at V and 9 bases at J, with 9 bases between. The CDR3 here is CASSQQGGEQFF. The CDR3 DNA sequence: TGTGCCAGCAGCCAGCAGGGTGGTGAGCAGTTCTTC.

This sequence joins TRBV9 and TRBJ2-1, with D perhaps TRBD1 (5 bases). The germline V and J ends were trimmed by 0 bases and 3 bases, with 10 bases remaining between them. Germline lookup yields CDR1 SGDLS and CDR2 YYNGEE. The CDR3 is 15 amino acids. The CDR3 DNA reads as TGTGCCAGCAGCGTAGCCTACGGACACTACAATGAGCAGTTCTTC. As protein: CASSVAYGHYNEQFF.

V gene TRBV15 combines with J gene TRBJ2-7; 7 bases are shared with TRBD1. V lost 1 base, J lost 0 bases, and 6 bases stayed unmatched. The V gene's germline CDR1 is LNHNV and CDR2 YYDKDF (reference sequence). CDR3 length: 16 residues. This CDR3 reads CATSRGGTASSYEQYF. CDR3 sequence (DNA): TGTGCCACCAGCAGAGGGGGGACAGCGAGCTCCTACGAGCAGTACTTC.

This clone was seen a few times. The chain recombines TRBV19 with TRBJ2-7, with D perhaps TRBD1 (6 bases). The V gene lost 7 bases and the J gene lost 3 bases, with 19 bases spanning the gap. This CDR3 has 15 residues. The germline CDR1 and CDR2 sequences are LNHDA and SQIVND (reference sequence). DNA for the CDR3: TGTGCCAGTACCCGCAAAATGGGACAATTCTACGAGCAGTACTTC. Translating gives CASTRKMGQFYEQYF.

This chain links TRBV18 with TRBJ2-3; perhaps TRBD1 as D (5 bases). This CDR3 spans 14 amino acids. Trimming pared 2 bases from V and 5 bases from J, leaving 11 bases between. CDR1 is KGHSH, CDR2 LQKENI, per germline. The chain's CDR3 is CASSPNPRGDTQYF. The DNA for the CDR3 is TGTGCCAGCTCACCAAACCCAAGGGGAGATACGCAGTATTTT.

The gene calls are TRBV30 and TRBJ1-2; D possibly corresponds to TRBD1 (6 bases). The CDR3 spans 12 residues. Germline CDR1 reads GTSNPN; CDR2 reads SVGIG (reference sequence). V lost 8 bases and J 10 bases, leaving 20 bases between the germline ends. CDR3 nucleotides: TGTGCCGCATTGAACAGGGTTTTCGACTACACCTTC. Its protein is CAALNRVFDYTF.

This clone has only one observation. The chain links TRBV27 to TRBJ2-7, with 9 bases identical to TRBD1. J gave up 6 bases and V 5 bases, and 8 bases lay outside the gene matches. CDR3 length equals 14 residues. CDR1 MNHEY and CDR2 SMNVEV come from the germline V gene (reference sequence). In nucleotides, the CDR3 is TGTGCCAGCAGTCCAGGGACAGGGTCTGGCGAGCAGTACTTC. Its translation is CASSPGTGSGEQYF.

V is TRBV12-3 or TRBV12-4 and J is TRBJ1-3; D is perhaps TRBD1 (5 bases). This CDR3 is 13 amino acids long. V gave up 11 bases and J gave up 2 bases, with 13 bases separating them. This chain's CDR3 is CAQARAAGNTIYF. CDR3 nucleotide sequence: TGTGCCCAAGCCAGGGCCGCTGGAAACACCATATATTTT.

The chain combines TRBV7-2 with TRBJ1-5; D uncertain. V lost 1 base and J lost 9, with 13 bases in between. Per the germline V gene, CDR1 is SGHTA and CDR2 is FQGNSA. CDR3 size: 14 residues. This CDR3 reads CASSLVHQNVPQHF. CDR3 sequence (DNA): TGTGCCAGCAGCTTAGTCCACCAGAATGTGCCCCAGCATTTT. Full variable domain (remainder filled in from reference TRBV7-2 and TRBJ1-5): GAGVSQSPSNKVTEKGKDVELRCDPISGHTALYWYRQSLGQGLEFLIYFQGNSAPDKSGLPSDRFSAERTGGSVSTLTIQRTQQEDSAVYLCASSLVHQNVPQHFGDGTRLSIL.

V and J are TRBV5-1 and TRBJ1-2; D may be TRBD1 (5 bases). Trimming pared 3 bases from V and 7 bases from J, leaving 10 bases between. The germline gives CDR1 SGHRS, CDR2 YFSETQ. CDR3 length equals 12 residues. The CDR3 loop reads CASSWAQGGYTF. CDR3 coding DNA: TGCGCCAGCAGCTGGGCCCAGGGTGGCTACACCTTC.

This sequence joins TRBV6-6 and TRBJ2-7; D perhaps matches TRBD1 (6 bases). Germline V lookup: CDR1 MNHNY, CDR2 SVGAGI (reference sequence). This CDR3 comprises 15 residues. V lost 4 bases and J lost 6, with 19 bases in between. This chain's CDR3 is CASSSPGTRASEQYF. CDR3 nucleotides: TGTGCCAGCAGTTCCCCCGGGACACGGGCCTCCGAGCAGTACTTC.

The chain links TRBV9 to TRBJ1-3; perhaps TRBD1 as D (6 bases). This CDR3 region has 15 residues. Per the germline V gene, CDR1 is SGDLS and CDR2 is YYNGEE. With 6 bases removed from V and 4 bases from J, the gap between germline ends came to 17 bases. CDR3 in amino acids: CASTRGGRDGNTIYF. As DNA, the CDR3 is TGTGCCAGCACCCGAGGGGGACGTGACGGAAACACCATATATTTT.

The genes are TRBV4-2 and TRBJ2-2; D gene uncertain. There are 15 residues in the CDR3. V lost 0 bases, J lost 9 bases, and 14 bases lay in between. The V gene's germline CDR1 is LGHNA and CDR2 YNFKEQ. CDR3 DNA sequence: TGTGCCAGCAGCCAAGATCCCCTTAACGAGAGGGAGCTGTTTTTT. Translated: CASSQDPLNERELFF.

Only one count was recorded for this clone. The chain employs TRBV19 and TRBJ1-4; D uncertain. Deletions cut 8 bases from V and 1 base from J, with 8 bases between. This CDR3 contains 13 residues. Germline V gene data show CDR1 as LNHDA and CDR2 as SQIVND (reference sequence). CDR3 DNA: TGTGCCAGTGAGCTAGGAACTAATGAAAAACTGTTTTTT. Amino acid sequence: CASELGTNEKLFF.

This sequence joins TRBV4-2 and TRBJ1-5; TRBD1 agrees at 10 bases. Germline V lookup: CDR1 LGHNA, CDR2 YNFKEQ. The CDR3 extends over 17 amino acids. With V trimmed by 5 bases and J by 5 bases, 12 bases remained unmatched. The CDR3 loop is CASSSLPGQGGHQPQHF. CDR3 DNA sequence: TGTGCCAGCAGCTCCCTTCCCGGACAGGGGGGTCATCAGCCCCAGCATTTT.

The chain is built from TRBV30 and TRBJ2-5; perhaps TRBD2 as D (5 bases). The germline gives CDR1 GTSNPN, CDR2 SVGIG (reference sequence). This CDR3 has 14 amino acids. The ends were cut back, 2 bases at V and 0 bases at J, with 10 bases in the middle. CDR3 DNA: TGTGCCTGGAGTCTTACTAGGTACCAAGAGACCCAGTACTTC. It encodes CAWSLTRYQETQYF.

The J gene is TRBJ2-3, the V gene TRBV7-3; unclear D gene. Germline V CDR1 and CDR2: SGHTA, FQGTGA. CDR3 length equals 13 residues. Trimming took 5 bases from V and 1 from J, leaving 7 bases between them. In DNA form, the CDR3 reads TGTGCCAGCAGCCCCCGAGGCACAGATACGCAGTATTTT. Protein sequence: CASSPRGTDTQYF. The full variable domain, in which reference TRBV7-3 and TRBJ2-3 provide the parts outside the CDR3, is GAGVSQTPSNKVTEKGKYVELRCDPISGHTALYWYRQSLGQGPEFLIYFQGTGAADDSGLPNDRFFAVRPEGSVSTLKIQRTERGDSAVYLCASSPRGTDTQYFGPGTRLTVL.

The V call is TRBV7-2, the J call TRBJ2-1; a possible D gene is TRBD2 (5 bases). The CDR3 totals 13 residues. V was cut by 7 bases and J by 8 bases, with 15 bases left in between. The germline gives CDR1 SGHTA, CDR2 FQGNSA. As DNA, the CDR3 is TGTGCCAGCACCATACTAGGAGTCGATGAGCAGTTCTTC. Its translation is CASTILGVDEQFF.

The chain couples TRBV3-1 (or the pseudogene TRBV3-2) to TRBJ1-1; possibly TRBD1 for D (5 bases). Between the trimmed V and J ends, which lost 3 bases and 3 bases, there was a span of 8 bases. CDR1 LGHDT and CDR2 YNNKEL come from the germline V gene (reference sequence). The CDR3 contains 13 residues. CDR3: CASSQGGDTEAFF. CDR3 nucleotide sequence: TGTGCCAGCAGCCAGGGGGGTGACACTGAAGCTTTCTTT.

The chain links TRBV30 to TRBJ2-5; 12 nucleotides line up with TRBD2. CDR1 and CDR2 from the germline V gene are GTSNPN and SVGIG (reference sequence). The CDR3 is made up of 18 amino acids. V shed 0 bases and J 3 bases; nucleotides not matched to a gene: 11. The CDR3 DNA sequence: TGTGCCTGGAGTGTACCTAGCGGGGGGGCTGGGTCGAAAGAGACCCAGTACTTC. It translates to CAWSVPSGGAGSKETQYF.

This clone was seen a single time. The chain is built from TRBV2 and TRBJ2-1, with 7 bases fitting TRBD1. The CDR3 runs to 14 residues. V was clipped by 6 bases and J by 3 bases; unmatched bases: 5. Per the germline V gene, CDR1 is SNHLY and CDR2 is FYNNEI. The CDR3 DNA is TGTGCCAGCAGGCCCGGGACAGACTACAATGAGCAGTTCTTC. Its translation: CASRPGTDYNEQFF. Together with reference TRBV2 and TRBJ2-1, the CDR3 gives the full variable domain: EPEVTQTPSHQVTQMGQEVILRCVPISNHLYFYWYRQILGQKVEFLVSFYNNEISEKSEIFDDQFSVERPDGSNFTLKIRSTKLEDSAMYFCASRPGTDYNEQFFGPGTRLTVL.

This rearrangement joins TRBV6-5 to TRBJ2-1; 8 positions agree with TRBD1. This CDR3 spans 15 amino acids. The V gene's germline CDR1 is MNHEY and CDR2 SVGAGI. Germline trimming cut 0 bases from V and 8 bases from J; bases unmatched to any gene: 6. CDR3 residues: CASSYSQGASYEQFF. In nucleotides, the CDR3 is TGTGCCAGCAGTTACTCGCAGGGGGCGTCTTATGAGCAGTTCTTC.

The rearrangement uses TRBV7-8 and TRBJ1-5; D not resolved. V was shortened by 4 bases and J by 6 bases, with 10 bases between the two germline ends. The germline V gene encodes CDR1 SGHVS and CDR2 FQNEAQ. This CDR3 has 13 residues. The CDR3 DNA is TGTGCCAGCAGCTCAGCCCCGGGTCAGCCCCAGCATTTT. Its translation is CASSSAPGQPQHF.

V gene TRBV30 combines with J gene TRBJ1-2, with 7 bases that match TRBD1. V lost 4 bases and J lost 2; bases outside the gene matches: 4. The CDR3 length is 13 residues. Germline V gene sequence: CDR1 GTSNPN, CDR2 SVGIG (reference sequence). This chain's CDR3 is CAWNRDSNYGYTF. The DNA of the CDR3 is TGTGCCTGGAATCGGGACAGCAACTATGGCTACACCTTC. The whole variable domain, remainder taken from reference TRBV30 and TRBJ1-2, is SQTIHQWPATLVQPVGSPLSLECTVEGTSNPNLYWYRQAAGRGLQLLFYSVGIGQISSEVPQNLSASRPQDRQFILSSKKLLLSDSGFYLCAWNRDSNYGYTFGSGTRLTVV.

The genes are TRBV11-2 and TRBJ2-3; maybe TRBD1 (5 bases). CDR3 length equals 14 residues. Trimming pared 3 bases from V and 3 bases from J, leaving 10 bases between. CDR1 SGHAT and CDR2 FQNNGV come from the germline V gene. CDR3 bases: TGTGCCAGCAGCTTCATACAGGTGACAGATACGCAGTATTTT. Its protein is CASSFIQVTDTQYF.